The source of this T cell receptor (beta chain) is a study of T cell responses to AZD1222 COVID-19 vaccine. About the study: Pooled together were second doses at about 4 or about 12 weeks.

Only in-frame clones appear in the TCRdb table, and some are missing; sequencing was by immunoSEQ multiplex PCR. Of about 100,000 clones listed, about nine tenths were seen once; the top ten hold around 1.8%. The germline V gene encodes CDR1 SGHVS and CDR2 FQNEAQ. The CDR3 contains 14 residues. The ends were cut back, 4 bases at V and 3 bases at J, with 10 bases in the middle. This sample comprised peripheral blood, obtained on day 0 of AZD1222 vaccination. The genes are TRBV7-8 and TRBJ1-5, with a possible D match to TRBD1 (5 bases). The source is an adult in good health. The CDR3: CASSYGTDNQPQHF. The CDR3 DNA reads TGTGCCAGCAGCTACGGGACGGACAATCAGCCCCAGCATTTT.